The clone carrying this TCR beta chain is a singleton in its sample. This may come from a read error, since a much larger clone is one base off. Here the CDR3 omits its conserved ending phenylalanine or tryptophan, so a read error is the likely source. Germline values: CDR1 LGHDT, CDR2 YNNKEL (reference sequence). Trimming at V came to 3 bases and at J to 5 bases, leaving 5 bases not matched to a gene. CDR3 size: 14 residues. It was genomic DNA that served as the template for profiling TCR beta VDJ and CDR3. TCRdb reprocessed the reads via MiXCR and lists one record per CDR3 protein. Of 150,000 to 200,000 distinct CDR3 sequences in the sample, 45% to 50% are singletons; the top ten hold under 3%. This entry is derived from a study of CD8+CD57+ T cells in acquired aplastic anemia. Across the whole study: The average for DNA from sorted CD4+ and CD8+ cells was roughly 3 ug.

The TCR comes from a human donor in good health. The chain links TRBV3-1 to TRBJ2-7, with 9 bases fitting TRBD1. The material sequenced was sorted CD4+, CD8+, or CD8+CD57+ T cells (not recorded which) from PBMCs. For the CDR3, the DNA is TGTGCCAGCAGCCACGGGACAGGGAGAAACGAGCAGTACCTC. Protein sequence: CASSHGTGRNEQYL.